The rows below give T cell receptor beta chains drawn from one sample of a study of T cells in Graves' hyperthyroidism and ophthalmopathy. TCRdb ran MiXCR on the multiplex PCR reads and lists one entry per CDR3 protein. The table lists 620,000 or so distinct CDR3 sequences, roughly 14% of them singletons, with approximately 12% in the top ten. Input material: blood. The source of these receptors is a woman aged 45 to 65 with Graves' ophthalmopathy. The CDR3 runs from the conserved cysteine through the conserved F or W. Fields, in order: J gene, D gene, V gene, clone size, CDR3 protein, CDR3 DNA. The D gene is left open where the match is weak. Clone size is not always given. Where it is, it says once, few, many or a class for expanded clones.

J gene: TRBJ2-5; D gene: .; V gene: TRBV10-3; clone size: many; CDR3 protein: CAISRKGGGLETQYF; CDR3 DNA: TGTGCCATCAGTCGCAAAGGGGGGGGACTGGAGACCCAGTACTTC
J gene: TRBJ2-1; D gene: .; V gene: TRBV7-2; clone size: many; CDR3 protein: CASTINRNEQFF; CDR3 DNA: TGTGCCAGCACCATTAATAGGAATGAGCAGTTCTTC
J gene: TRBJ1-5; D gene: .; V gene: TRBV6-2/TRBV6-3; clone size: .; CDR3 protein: CASRDAWSNQPQHF; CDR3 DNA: TGTGCCAGCAGGGACGCCTGGAGCAATCAGCCCCAGCATTTT
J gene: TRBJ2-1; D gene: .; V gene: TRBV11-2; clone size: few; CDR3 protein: CASSLRAVSYNEQFF; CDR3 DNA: TGTGCCAGCAGCTTAAGGGCGGTCTCATACAATGAGCAGTTCTTC
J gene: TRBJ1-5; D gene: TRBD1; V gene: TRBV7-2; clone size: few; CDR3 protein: CASSLTRTGGNQPQHF; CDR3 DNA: TGTGCCAGCAGCTTAACAAGGACAGGGGGAAATCAGCCCCAGCATTTT
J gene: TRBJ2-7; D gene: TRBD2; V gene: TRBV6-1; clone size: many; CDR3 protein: CASSSLTSGGLEQYF; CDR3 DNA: TGTGCCAGCAGTTCCCTGACTAGCGGGGGCCTAGAGCAGTACTTC
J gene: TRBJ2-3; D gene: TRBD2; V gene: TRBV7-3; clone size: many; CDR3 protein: CASSSYAPAGITDTQYF; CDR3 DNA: TGTGCCAGCAGCTCATATGCCCCAGCGGGAATCACAGATACGCAGTATTTT
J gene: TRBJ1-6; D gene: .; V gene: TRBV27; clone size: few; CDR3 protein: CASSLSISSYNSPLHF; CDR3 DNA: TGTGCCAGCAGTTTATCGATAAGCTCCTATAATTCACCCCTCCACTTT
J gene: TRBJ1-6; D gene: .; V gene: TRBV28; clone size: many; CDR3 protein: CASSQRVTGRSPLHF; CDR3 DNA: TGTGCCAGCAGTCAAAGGGTGACTGGGCGATCACCCCTCCACTTT
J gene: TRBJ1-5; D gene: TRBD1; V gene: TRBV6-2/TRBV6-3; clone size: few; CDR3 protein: CASRRAGGAGNQPQHF; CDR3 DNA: TGTGCCAGCAGGCGCGCAGGGGGCGCGGGCAATCAGCCCCAGCATTTT
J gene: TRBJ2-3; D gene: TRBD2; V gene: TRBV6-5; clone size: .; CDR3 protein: CASSYGIAGDTQYF; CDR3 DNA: TGTGCCAGCAGTTACGGGATAGCGGGAGATACGCAGTATTTT
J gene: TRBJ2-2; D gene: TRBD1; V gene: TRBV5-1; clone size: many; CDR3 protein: CASSLDGTGLTGELFF; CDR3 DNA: TGCGCCAGCAGCTTGGACGGGACAGGGTTAACCGGGGAGCTGTTTTTT
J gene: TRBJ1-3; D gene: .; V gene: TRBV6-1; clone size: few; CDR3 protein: CASTQTIGNTIYF; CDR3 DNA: TGTGCCAGCACTCAGACGATAGGAAACACCATATATTTT
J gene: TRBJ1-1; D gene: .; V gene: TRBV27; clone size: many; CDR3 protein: CASRPRSYTEAFF; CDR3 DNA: TGTGCCAGCAGACCCCGAAGCTACACTGAAGCTTTCTTT
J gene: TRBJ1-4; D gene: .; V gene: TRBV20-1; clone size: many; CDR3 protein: CSARVDGEKLFF; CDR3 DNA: TGCAGTGCTAGAGTTGACGGTGAAAAACTGTTTTTT
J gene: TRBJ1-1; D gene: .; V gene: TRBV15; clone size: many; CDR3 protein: CATSRYVKMNTEAFF; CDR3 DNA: TGTGCCACCAGCAGATATGTGAAAATGAACACTGAAGCTTTCTTT
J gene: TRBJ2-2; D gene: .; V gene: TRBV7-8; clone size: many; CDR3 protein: CASSPQGGSNTGELFF; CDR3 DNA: TGTGCCAGCAGCCCCCAAGGGGGATCGAACACCGGGGAGCTGTTTTTT
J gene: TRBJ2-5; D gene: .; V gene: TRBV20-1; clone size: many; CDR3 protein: CSASPFPRGGRLEYF; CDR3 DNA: TGCAGTGCTAGCCCCTTCCCGAGGGGGGGCCGCTTGGAGTACTTC
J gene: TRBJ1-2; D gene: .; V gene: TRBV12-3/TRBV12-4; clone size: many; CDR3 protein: CASRPDRQGYNYGYTF; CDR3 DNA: TGTGCCAGCAGACCTGACCGGCAGGGGTATAACTATGGCTACACCTTC